This T cell receptor beta chain stems from a study of shared clonotypes between healthy human individuals. Study at large: Three plates were used per donor for CD4 naive, three for CD4 memory, two for CD8 naive and one for CD8 memory. General observations from the study: Lower generation probabilities were found for non-shared clonotypes than for those shared by all four donors.

The method was immunoSEQ multiplex PCR; TCRdb's version includes in-frame clones alone and lacks a portion of them. The sample lists around 2.3 million clones, approximately 96% occurring once. Only Caucasian adults living in Nashville, Tennessee served as donors. Regarding this clone: Its antigen is currently unknown.

This CDR3 is 17 amino acids long. CDR1 and CDR2 (germline): ENHRY, SYGVKD. Between the trimmed V and J ends, which lost 2 bases and 4 bases, there was a span of 21 bases. The TCR originated in a man between 18 and 35 years old in good health. V usage is TRBV10-3 and J usage is TRBJ2-7; D might be TRBD2 (6 bases). The specimen was naive CD4+ T cells sorted from blood. The subset here: CD45RA+ positively selected. The chain's CDR3 is CAISEMAGSATNYEQYF. The CDR3 nucleotides are TGTGCCATCAGTGAGATGGCGGGATCGGCCACTAATTACGAGCAGTACTTC.